The 20 T cell receptor beta chains below were found in one sample sequenced in a study of T cell repertoires in cytomegalovirus infection. Using its own MiXCR run on the reads, TCRdb lists one record per CDR3 protein. The repertoire includes 740,000 or so distinct CDR3 sequences, roughly 36% of them detected once, and 2.5% to 3.5% sits in the top ten. The sequencing sample was made of PBMCs. These receptors all come from a human donor in good health (CMV status not recorded). Some clones in this sample may be carry-over from other donors' samples.

The V gene is TRBV28, the J gene TRBJ1-2; D remains unclear. The CDR3 has 15 residues. The germline V and J ends were trimmed by 7 bases and 3 bases, with 18 bases remaining between them. Germline V gene lookup returns CDR1 MDHEN and CDR2 SYDVKM. CDR3 region: CASTSLDAFDYGYTF. CDR3 DNA: TGTGCCAGCACGTCGCTTGACGCGTTCGACTATGGCTACACCTTC.

The chain has TRBV18 and TRBJ2-5, with D perhaps matching TRBD1 (6 bases). Per germline, CDR1 KGHSH and CDR2 LQKENI. The CDR3 sequence is 15 residues long. The V and J ends lost 6 bases and 1 base respectively, with 15 bases between them. CDR3 amino acids: CASSPDRQLQETQYF. The CDR3 DNA reads TGTGCCAGCTCTCCAGACAGGCAACTCCAAGAGACCCAGTACTTC.

The chain recombines TRBV9 with TRBJ2-5; D is uncertain. The CDR3 length is 14 residues. The germline V gene encodes CDR1 SGDLS and CDR2 YYNGEE. V lost 0 bases and J lost 2, with 8 bases in between. In DNA form, the CDR3 reads TGTGCCAGCAGCGTAGGACTTAAGCAAGAGACCCAGTACTTC. Protein: CASSVGLKQETQYF. Complete variable domain (other parts from reference TRBV9 and TRBJ2-5): DSGVTQTPKHLITATGQRVTLRCSPRSGDLSVYWYQQSLDQGLQFLIQYYNGEERAKGNILERFSAQQFPDLHSELNLSSLELGDSALYFCASSVGLKQETQYFGPGTRLLVL.

This clonotype was seen repeatedly, ten times or more. The rearrangement joins TRBV7-8 to TRBJ2-7; 8 nucleotides match TRBD1. The CDR3 contains 16 residues. The V segment lost 1 base and the J segment 2 bases; nucleotides outside the gene matches: 7. Per the germline V gene, CDR1 is SGHVS and CDR2 is FQNEAQ. CDR3 bases: TGTGCCAGCAGCTTAGGCGGGACAGGAGAAGCCTACGAGCAGTACTTC. Amino acid sequence: CASSLGGTGEAYEQYF.

The chain is built from TRBV5-1 and TRBJ2-7; 9 bases match TRBD2. This CDR3 comprises 15 residues. Germline CDR1 is SGHRS and CDR2 is YFSETQ. Trimming cost V 4 bases and J 3 bases; bases outside gene matches: 8. The CDR3 spells CASSPLAGVRYEQYF. The CDR3 region has the DNA TGCGCCAGCAGCCCCTTAGCGGGAGTTCGCTACGAGCAGTACTTC.

This clonotype was seen repeatedly, ten times or more. This chain links TRBV7-2 with TRBJ2-7; 9 nucleotides agree with TRBD1. Trimming removed 5 bases from V and 3 bases from J; junction bases left unmatched: 17. The germline CDR1 and CDR2 sequences are SGHTA and FQGNSA. The CDR3 totals 18 residues. The CDR3: CASSILSGTGLLYYEQYF. CDR3 sequence (DNA): TGTGCCAGCAGCATCCTATCCGGGACAGGGTTGTTATACTACGAGCAGTACTTC.

The V call is TRBV7-9, the J call TRBJ1-5; the match to TRBD1 covers 7 bases. The V segment lost 10 bases and the J segment 5 bases; nucleotides outside the gene matches: 5. Germline values: CDR1 SEHNR, CDR2 FQNEAQ (reference sequence). The CDR3 totals 12 residues. The CDR3 sequence: CAINDRDQPQHF. CDR3 nucleotides: TGTGCCATCAATGACAGGGATCAGCCCCAGCATTTT.

The rearrangement uses TRBV28 and TRBJ2-3; TRBD2 aligns across 10 bases. Germline trimming cut 2 bases from V and 5 bases from J; bases unmatched to any gene: 4. Germline CDR1 is MDHEN and CDR2 is SYDVKM. CDR3 length: 15 amino acids. As DNA, the CDR3 is TGTGCCAGCAGTTTAGCTGTAGCGGGGGGAGATACGCAGTATTTT. Its protein product is CASSLAVAGGDTQYF.

The V gene is TRBV5-4, the J gene TRBJ1-3, with 8 bases fitting TRBD1. The CDR3 covers 17 residues. The V and J ends lost 0 bases and 1 base, in that order; junction bases with no gene match: 6. Germline CDR1 is SGHNT and CDR2 is YYREEE (reference sequence). CDR3 loop: CASSLVRQGSSGNTIYF. CDR3 sequence (DNA): TGTGCCAGCAGCTTGGTCCGACAGGGGAGTTCTGGAAACACCATATATTTT.

This clonotype was detected only a few times. The V call is TRBV11-2, the J call TRBJ1-1; D remains unclear. The germline CDR1 and CDR2 sequences are SGHAT and FQNNGV. This CDR3 has 11 amino acids. V shed 4 bases and J shed 7 bases, with 7 bases lying between them. The CDR3 region has the DNA TGTGCCAGCAGCTCACAGATTGAAGCTTTCTTT. It translates to CASSSQIEAFF. The whole variable domain, filled in from reference TRBV11-2 and TRBJ1-1, reads EAGVAQSPRYKIIEKRQSVAFWCNPISGHATLYWYQQILGQGPKLLIQFQNNGVVDDSQLPKDRFSAERLKGVDSTLKIQPAKLEDSAVYLCASSSQIEAFFGQGTRLTVV.

This clonotype was seen a handful of times. The chain has TRBV2 and TRBJ1-2; D gene uncertain. The length of the CDR3 is 15 residues. From germline, CDR1 is SNHLY and CDR2 FYNNEI. Trimming took 7 bases from V and 8 from J, leaving 23 bases between them. CDR3 bases: TGTGCCAGCAAAAAAGACCGTGGGGAATTTGGAGGCTACACCTTC. Amino acid sequence: CASKKDRGEFGGYTF. Full variable domain (outside the CDR3, taken from reference TRBV2 and TRBJ1-2): EPEVTQTPSHQVTQMGQEVILRCVPISNHLYFYWYRQILGQKVEFLVSFYNNEISEKSEIFDDQFSVERPDGSNFTLKIRSTKLEDSAMYFCASKKDRGEFGGYTFGSGTRLTVV.

V and J are TRBV5-5 and TRBJ2-2, with D tentatively TRBD1 (6 bases). Trimming stripped 3 bases from V and 6 bases from J, with 9 bases between. Germline lookup yields CDR1 SGHKS and CDR2 YYEKEE (reference sequence). The CDR3 covers 13 residues. CDR3 bases: TGTGCCAGCAGCTCGGACAGCGCCGGGGAGCTGTTTTTT. Translated: CASSSDSAGELFF.

The V and J genes are TRBV15 and TRBJ2-1, with D unclear. Germline V gene sequence: CDR1 LNHNV, CDR2 YYDKDF (reference sequence). Trimming shortened V by 1 base and J by 4 bases, and 8 bases separated the two germline ends. This CDR3 has 14 amino acids. The CDR3 bases are TGTGCCACCAGCAGAGTGAACAGTTACAATGAGCAGTTCTTC. This sequence encodes CATSRVNSYNEQFF.

This chain links TRBV6-1 with TRBJ2-1, with 8 bases that match TRBD1. Losses at the gene ends were 5 bases for V and 7 bases for J; bases not matched to a gene: 4. From germline, CDR1 is MNHNS and CDR2 SASEGT. The CDR3 has 13 residues. CDR3 protein: CASSTGGWNEQFF. CDR3 nucleotide sequence: TGTGCCAGCAGTACAGGGGGGTGGAATGAGCAGTTCTTC.

The chain is built from TRBV3-1 and TRBJ1-2; TRBD1 might be the D (6 bases). The V and J ends lost 4 bases and 7 bases respectively, with 10 bases between them. This CDR3 is built from 12 residues. CDR1 is LGHDT, CDR2 YNNKEL, per germline (reference sequence). CDR3 sequence reads: CASSPSGAGYTF. The CDR3 DNA is TGTGCCAGCAGCCCATCGGGGGCTGGCTACACCTTC.

The chain employs TRBV20-1 and TRBJ2-5; D might be TRBD2 (6 bases). Trimming took 0 bases from V and 2 from J, leaving 13 bases between them. This CDR3 has 15 residues. The germline V gene has CDR1 DFQATT and CDR2 SNEGSKA (reference sequence). CDR3 DNA: TGCAGTGCTAGAGATGGAGGGACTGCACAAGAGACCCAGTACTTC. Translation: CSARDGGTAQETQYF.

V and J are TRBV19 and TRBJ2-1; D perhaps matches TRBD2 (6 bases). The germline gives CDR1 LNHDA, CDR2 SQIVND (reference sequence). This CDR3 is 16 amino acids long. Deletions cut 5 bases from V and 0 bases from J, with 14 bases between. In DNA, the CDR3 is TGTGCCAGTAGTCCGGGTAGCGGAGGCTCCTACAATGAGCAGTTCTTC. Its translation: CASSPGSGGSYNEQFF.

This clonotype was seen more than once but under ten times. The chain joins TRBV11-2 to TRBJ1-1, with D tentatively TRBD1 (6 bases). V dropped 8 bases and J dropped 3 bases, with 13 bases sitting between them. CDR1 is SGHAT and CDR2 is FQNNGV in the germline V gene. This CDR3 has 13 amino acids. The CDR3 region is CASFRGADTEAFF. The CDR3 region has the DNA TGTGCCAGCTTTCGGGGGGCAGACACTGAAGCTTTCTTT.

This clonotype came up a few times. The chain joins TRBV5-4 to TRBJ1-1; D unresolved. This CDR3 region has 17 residues. The germline V and J ends were trimmed by 1 base and 0 bases, with 16 bases remaining between them. Germline CDR1 reads SGHNT; CDR2 reads YYREEE (reference sequence). In DNA form, the CDR3 reads TGTGCCAGCAGCTTGTTTGGGCGTGCAACTCTGAACACTGAAGCTTTCTTT. It is translated as CASSLFGRATLNTEAFF. Variable domain in full (rest from reference TRBV5-4 and TRBJ1-1): ETGVTQSPTHLIKTRGQQVTLRCSSQSGHNTVSWYQQALGQGPQFIFQYYREEENGRGNFPPRFSGLQFPNYSSELNVNALELDDSALYLCASSLFGRATLNTEAFFGQGTRLTVV.

The J gene is TRBJ2-3, the V gene TRBV2, with a possible D match to TRBD2 (6 bases). Germline lookup yields CDR1 SNHLY and CDR2 FYNNEI. The length of the CDR3 is 15 residues. Trimming stripped 7 bases from V and 1 base from J, with 15 bases between. CDR3 amino acids: CASKIWGDGTDTQYF. CDR3 DNA: TGTGCCAGCAAGATTTGGGGGGATGGCACAGATACGCAGTATTTT.